The 2 T cell receptor beta chains below come from one sample, sequenced in a study of T cell responses to AZD1222 COVID-19 vaccine. Some clones are missing from TCRdb's copy, which holds only in-frame ones; the method was immunoSEQ multiplex PCR. The repertoire holds around 110,000 clones, with 88% as singletons. The sample here was peripheral blood, taken on day 0 of AZD1222 vaccination. The receptor set was obtained from an adult in good health.

This rearrangement joins TRBV15 to TRBJ1-2, with D uncertain. The V end was cut by 3 bases, the J end by 2 bases, with 7 bases between. This CDR3 comprises 13 residues. Germline V gene data show CDR1 as LNHNV and CDR2 as YYDKDF (reference sequence). CDR3 sequence (DNA): TGTGCCACCAGCAGGGACTCGAACTATGGCTACACCTTC. The encoded protein is CATSRDSNYGYTF.

This chain uses TRBV10-3 with TRBJ1-1, with 7 bases that match TRBD1. The ends lost 2 bases at V and 3 bases at J; junction bases unmatched: 6. CDR3 length: 15 residues. Germline V gene sequence: CDR1 ENHRY, CDR2 SYGVKD. The CDR3 is CAISESRTGDTEAFF. Here the CDR3 DNA reads TGTGCCATCAGTGAGAGTCGGACAGGTGACACTGAAGCTTTCTTT.